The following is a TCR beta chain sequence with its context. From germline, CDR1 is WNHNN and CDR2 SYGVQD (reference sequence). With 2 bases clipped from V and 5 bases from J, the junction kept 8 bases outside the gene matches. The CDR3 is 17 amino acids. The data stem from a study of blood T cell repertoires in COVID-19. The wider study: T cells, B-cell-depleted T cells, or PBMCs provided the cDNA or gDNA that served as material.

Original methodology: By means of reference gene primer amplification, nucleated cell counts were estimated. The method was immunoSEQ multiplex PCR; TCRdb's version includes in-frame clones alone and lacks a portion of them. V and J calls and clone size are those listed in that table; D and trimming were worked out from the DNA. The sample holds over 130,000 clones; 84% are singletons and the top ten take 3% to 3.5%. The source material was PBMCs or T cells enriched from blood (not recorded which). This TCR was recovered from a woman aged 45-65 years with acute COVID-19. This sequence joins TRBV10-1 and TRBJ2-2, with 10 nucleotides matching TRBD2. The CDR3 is CASSEALAGVRTGELFF. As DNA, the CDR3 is TGCGCCAGCAGTGAGGCGCTAGCGGGAGTTAGGACCGGGGAGCTGTTTTTT.